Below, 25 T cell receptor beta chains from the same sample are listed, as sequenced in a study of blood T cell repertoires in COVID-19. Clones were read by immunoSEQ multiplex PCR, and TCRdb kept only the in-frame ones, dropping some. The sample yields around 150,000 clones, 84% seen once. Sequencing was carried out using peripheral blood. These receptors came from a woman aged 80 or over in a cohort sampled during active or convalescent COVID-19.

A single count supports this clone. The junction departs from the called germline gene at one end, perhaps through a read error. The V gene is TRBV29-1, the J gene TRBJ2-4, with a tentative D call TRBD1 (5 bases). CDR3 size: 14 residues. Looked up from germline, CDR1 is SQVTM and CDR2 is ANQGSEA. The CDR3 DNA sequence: TGCAGCGTCACACCCCGACAGCTGGGGAACATTCGGTACTTC. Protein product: CSVTPRQLGNIRYF. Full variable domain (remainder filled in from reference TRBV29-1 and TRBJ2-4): SAVISQKPSRDICQRGTSLTIQCQVDSQVTMMFWYRQQPGQSLTLIATANQGSEATYESGFVIDKFPISRPNLTFSTLTVSNMSPEDSSIYLCSVTPRQLGNIRYFGAGTRLSVL.

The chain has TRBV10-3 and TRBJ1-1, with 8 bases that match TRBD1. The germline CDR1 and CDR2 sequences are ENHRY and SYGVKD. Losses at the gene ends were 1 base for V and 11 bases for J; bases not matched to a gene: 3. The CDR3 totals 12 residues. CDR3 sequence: CAISELDRDAFF. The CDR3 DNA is TGTGCCATCAGTGAGTTGGACAGGGACGCTTTCTTT.

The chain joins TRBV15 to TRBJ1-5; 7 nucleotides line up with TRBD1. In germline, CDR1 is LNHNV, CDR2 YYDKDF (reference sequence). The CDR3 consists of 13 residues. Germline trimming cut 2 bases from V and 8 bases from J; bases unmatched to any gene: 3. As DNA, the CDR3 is TGTGCCACCAGCAGAACAGGGGCTGAGCCCCAGCATTTT. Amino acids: CATSRTGAEPQHF. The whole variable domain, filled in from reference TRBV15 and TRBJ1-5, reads DAMVIQNPRYQVTQFGKPVTLSCSQTLNHNVMYWYQQKSSQAPKLLFHYYDKDFNNEADTPDNFQSRRPNTSFCFLDIRSPGLGDTAMYLCATSRTGAEPQHFGDGTRLSIL.

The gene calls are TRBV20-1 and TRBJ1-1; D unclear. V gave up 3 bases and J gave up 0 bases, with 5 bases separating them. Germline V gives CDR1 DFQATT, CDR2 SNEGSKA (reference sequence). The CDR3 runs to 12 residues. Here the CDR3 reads CSASIVNTEAFF. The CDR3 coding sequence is TGCAGTGCTAGTATAGTGAACACTGAAGCTTTCTTT.

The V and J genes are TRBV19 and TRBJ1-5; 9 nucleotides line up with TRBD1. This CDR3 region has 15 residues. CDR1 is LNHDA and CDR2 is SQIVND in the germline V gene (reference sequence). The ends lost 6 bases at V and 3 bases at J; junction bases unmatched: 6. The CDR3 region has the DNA TGTGCCAGTAGAAGGGACAGGGCAAACAATCAGCCCCAGCATTTT. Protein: CASRRDRANNQPQHF. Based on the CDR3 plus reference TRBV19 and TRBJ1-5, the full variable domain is DGGITQSPKYLFRKEGQNVTLSCEQNLNHDAMYWYRQDPGQGLRLIYYSQIVNDFQKGDIAEGYSVSREKKESFPLTVTSAQKNPTAFYLCASRRDRANNQPQHFGDGTRLSIL.

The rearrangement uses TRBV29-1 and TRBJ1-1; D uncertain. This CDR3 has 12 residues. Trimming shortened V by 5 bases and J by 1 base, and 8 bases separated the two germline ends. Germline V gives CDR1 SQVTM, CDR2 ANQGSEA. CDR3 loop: CSVYNRNTEAFF. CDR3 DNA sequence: TGCAGCGTTTATAACAGGAACACTGAAGCTTTCTTT.

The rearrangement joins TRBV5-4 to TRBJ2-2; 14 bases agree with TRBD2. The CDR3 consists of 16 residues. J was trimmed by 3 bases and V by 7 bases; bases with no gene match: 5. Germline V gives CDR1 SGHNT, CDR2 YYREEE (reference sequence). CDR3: CASGLAGGPYTGELFF. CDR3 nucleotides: TGTGCCAGCGGACTAGCGGGGGGCCCGTACACCGGGGAGCTGTTTTTT.

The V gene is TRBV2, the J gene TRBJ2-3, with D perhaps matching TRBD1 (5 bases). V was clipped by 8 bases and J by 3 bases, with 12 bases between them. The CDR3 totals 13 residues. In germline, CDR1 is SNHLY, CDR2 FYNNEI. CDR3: CASVLQETDTQYF. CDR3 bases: TGTGCCAGCGTTTTACAGGAAACAGATACGCAGTATTTT.

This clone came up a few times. For the CDR3, the DNA is TGTGCCAGCAAGGGCAGGGCTGGAAACACCATATATTTT. Protein sequence: CASKGRAGNTIYF. The V and J genes are TRBV2 and TRBJ1-3; weak D call: TRBD1 (5 bases). V gave up 7 bases and J gave up 2 bases, with 9 bases separating them. The CDR3 has 13 residues. CDR1 and CDR2 (germline): SNHLY, FYNNEI.

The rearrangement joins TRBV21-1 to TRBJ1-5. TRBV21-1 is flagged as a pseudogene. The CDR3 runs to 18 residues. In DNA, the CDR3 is TGTGCCAGCAGCAAGGTTTGTAGCGGAACAGCAAGGAATCAGCCCCAGCATTTT. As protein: CASSKVCSGTARNQPQHF.

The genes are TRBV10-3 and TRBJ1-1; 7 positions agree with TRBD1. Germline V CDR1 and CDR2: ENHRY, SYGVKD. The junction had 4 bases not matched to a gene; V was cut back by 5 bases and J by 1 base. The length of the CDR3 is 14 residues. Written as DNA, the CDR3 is TGTGCCATCAGTAAGGACAGGAAGAACACTGAAGCTTTCTTT. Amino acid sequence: CAISKDRKNTEAFF.

CDR3 protein: CASSFGAGINNEQFF. For the CDR3, the DNA is TGTGCCAGCAGCTTCGGAGCGGGGATTAACAATGAGCAGTTCTTC. This rearrangement joins TRBV7-3 to TRBJ2-1, with TRBD2 matching over 7 bases. The CDR3 is 15 residues long. CDR1 SGHTA and CDR2 FQGTGA come from the germline V gene. The junction had 7 bases not matched to a gene; V was cut back by 3 bases and J by 5 bases.

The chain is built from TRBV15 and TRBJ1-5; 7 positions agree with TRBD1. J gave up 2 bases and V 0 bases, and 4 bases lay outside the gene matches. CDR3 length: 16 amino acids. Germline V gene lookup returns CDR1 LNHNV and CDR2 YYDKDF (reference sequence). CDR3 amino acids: CATSRDGTVRNQPQHF. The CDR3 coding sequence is TGTGCCACCAGCAGAGATGGGACAGTGCGCAATCAGCCCCAGCATTTT.

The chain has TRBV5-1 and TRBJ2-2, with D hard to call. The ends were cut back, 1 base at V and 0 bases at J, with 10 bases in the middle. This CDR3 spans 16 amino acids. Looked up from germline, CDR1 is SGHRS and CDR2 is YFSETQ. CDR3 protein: CASSLRVRANTGELFF. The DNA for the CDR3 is TGCGCCAGCAGCTTGAGAGTGCGCGCGAACACCGGGGAGCTGTTTTTT.

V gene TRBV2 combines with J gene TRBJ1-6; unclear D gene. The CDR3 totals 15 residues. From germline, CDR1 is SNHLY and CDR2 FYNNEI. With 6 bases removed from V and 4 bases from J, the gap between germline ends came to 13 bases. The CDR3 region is CASRTRDPYNSPLHF. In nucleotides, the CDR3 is TGTGCCAGCAGGACTAGGGATCCGTATAATTCACCCCTCCACTTT.

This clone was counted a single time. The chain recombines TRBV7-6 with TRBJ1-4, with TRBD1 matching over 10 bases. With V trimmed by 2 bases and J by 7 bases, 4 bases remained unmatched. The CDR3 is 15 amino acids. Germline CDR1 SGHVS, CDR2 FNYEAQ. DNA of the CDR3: TGTGCCAGCAGCTTAAGACAGGGGGCGCGTGAAAAACTGTTTTTT. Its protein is CASSLRQGAREKLFF.

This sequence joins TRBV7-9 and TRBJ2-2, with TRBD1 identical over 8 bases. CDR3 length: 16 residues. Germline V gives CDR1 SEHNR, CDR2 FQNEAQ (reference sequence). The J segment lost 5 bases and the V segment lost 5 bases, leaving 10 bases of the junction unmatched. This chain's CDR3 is CASSPRGRGLTGELFF. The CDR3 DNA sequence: TGTGCCAGCAGCCCCCGGGGCAGGGGGCTTACCGGGGAGCTGTTTTTT.

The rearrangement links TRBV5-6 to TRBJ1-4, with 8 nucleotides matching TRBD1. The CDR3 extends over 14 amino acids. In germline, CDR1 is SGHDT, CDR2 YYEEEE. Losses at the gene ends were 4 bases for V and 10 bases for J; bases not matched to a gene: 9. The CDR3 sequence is CASSARDRFRKLFF. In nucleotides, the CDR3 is TGTGCCAGCAGCGCGCGGGACAGGTTTCGAAAACTGTTTTTT.

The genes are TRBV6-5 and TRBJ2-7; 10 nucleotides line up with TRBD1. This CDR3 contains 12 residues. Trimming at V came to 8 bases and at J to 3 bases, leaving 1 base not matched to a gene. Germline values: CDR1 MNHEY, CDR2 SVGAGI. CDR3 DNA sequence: TGTGCCAGCTGGGACAGGGGCTACGAGCAGTACTTC. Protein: CASWDRGYEQYF.

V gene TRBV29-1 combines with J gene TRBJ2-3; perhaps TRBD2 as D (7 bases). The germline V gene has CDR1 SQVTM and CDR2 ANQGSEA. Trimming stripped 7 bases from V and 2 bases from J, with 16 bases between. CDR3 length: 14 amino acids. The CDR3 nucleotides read TGCAGCGCCCGGGAGGACAGCCTCACAGATACGCAGTATTTT. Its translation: CSAREDSLTDTQYF.

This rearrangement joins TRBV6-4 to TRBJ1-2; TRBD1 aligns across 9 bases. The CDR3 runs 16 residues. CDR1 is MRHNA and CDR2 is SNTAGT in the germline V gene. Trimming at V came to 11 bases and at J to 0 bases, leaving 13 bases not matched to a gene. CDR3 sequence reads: CAPHGQGYMANYGYTF. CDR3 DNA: TGTGCCCCCCATGGACAGGGGTATATGGCTAACTATGGCTACACCTTC.

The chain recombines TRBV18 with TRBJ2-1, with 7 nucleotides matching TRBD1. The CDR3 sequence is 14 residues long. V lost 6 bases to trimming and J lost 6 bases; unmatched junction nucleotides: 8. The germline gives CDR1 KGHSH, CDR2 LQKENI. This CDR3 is CASSPDRAANEQFF. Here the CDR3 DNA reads TGTGCCAGCTCGCCAGACAGGGCCGCCAATGAGCAGTTCTTC.

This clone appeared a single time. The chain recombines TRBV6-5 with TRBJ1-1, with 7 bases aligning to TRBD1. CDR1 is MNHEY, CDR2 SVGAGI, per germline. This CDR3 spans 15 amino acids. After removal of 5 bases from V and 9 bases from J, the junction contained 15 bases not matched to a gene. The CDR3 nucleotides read TGTGCCAGCAGTCCCTGGACAGGCGGGGAGGTAAAAGCTTTCTTT. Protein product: CASSPWTGGEVKAFF.

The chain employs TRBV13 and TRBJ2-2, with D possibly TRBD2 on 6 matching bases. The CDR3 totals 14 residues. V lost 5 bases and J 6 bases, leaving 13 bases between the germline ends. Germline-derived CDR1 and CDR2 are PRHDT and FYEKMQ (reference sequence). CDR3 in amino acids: CASSAPWGAGELFF. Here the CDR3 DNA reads TGTGCCAGCAGCGCCCCGTGGGGGGCCGGGGAGCTGTTTTTT.

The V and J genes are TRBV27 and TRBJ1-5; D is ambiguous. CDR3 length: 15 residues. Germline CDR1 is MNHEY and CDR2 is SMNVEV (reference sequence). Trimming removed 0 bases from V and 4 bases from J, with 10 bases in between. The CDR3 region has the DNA TGTGCCAGCAGTTTATCCGCCAGTCCTAATCAGCCCCAGCATTTT. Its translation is CASSLSASPNQPQHF.